The rows below give T cell receptor beta chains drawn from one sample of a study of blood T cell repertoires in COVID-19. Only in-frame clones appear in the TCRdb table, and some are missing; sequencing was by immunoSEQ multiplex PCR. The sample contains over 200,000 clones, roughly 90% of which appear only once. The sample was PBMCs or T cells enriched from blood (not recorded which). These receptors were collected from a woman aged 50 to 60 in a cohort exposed to, infected with or recovered from COVID-19 (not recorded which). Both conserved end residues are part of each CDR3. Each record gives: J gene, V gene, D gene, clone size, CDR3 protein, CDR3 DNA. D genes are given only for firm matches. Not every row has a clone size; where given, it reads once, few, many or a size class.

TRBJ1-1	TRBV5-1	-	-	CASSLGAGFDTEAFF	TGCGCCAGCAGCTTGGGGGCAGGGTTTGACACTGAAGCTTTCTTT
TRBJ1-5	TRBV19	TRBD1	-	CASSRDRGNQPQHF	TGTGCCAGTAGTAGGGACAGGGGGAATCAGCCCCAGCATTTT
TRBJ1-3	TRBV10-3	TRBD1	-	CATQGQSGNTIYF	TGTGCCACCCAGGGACAGTCTGGAAACACCATATATTTT
TRBJ1-2	TRBV9	TRBD1	-	CASSVGPGQAYGYTF	TGTGCCAGCAGCGTCGGCCCGGGACAGGCCTATGGCTACACCTTC
TRBJ2-7	TRBV9	-	-	CASSVFPENPSYEQYF	TGTGCCAGCAGCGTATTCCCGGAGAATCCCTCCTACGAGCAGTACTTC
TRBJ1-5	TRBV4-2	TRBD1	-	CASSLERPGTDNQPQHF	TGTGCCAGCAGCCTAGAGAGACCGGGGACAGATAATCAGCCCCAGCATTTT
TRBJ2-5	TRBV21-1	-	-	CASSNRPSGGKETQYF	TGTGCCAGCAGCAATAGGCCTAGCGGGGGTAAGGAGACCCAGTACTTC
TRBJ1-1	TRBV30	TRBD1	-	CAWSVRGRGKADTEAFF	TGTGCCTGGAGTGTACGGGGCAGGGGGAAGGCAGACACTGAAGCTTTCTTT
TRBJ2-1	TRBV5-1	TRBD2	few	CASSLTSGGARFF	TGCGCCAGCAGCTTGACTAGCGGGGGGGCTAGGTTCTTC
TRBJ2-1	TRBV3-1/TRBV3-2	TRBD2	-	CASSQLGTRPNEQFF	TGTGCCAGCAGCCAACTGGGGACTAGACCCAATGAGCAGTTCTTC
TRBJ1-1	TRBV11-2	-	-	CASRPIGRGAGTEAFF	TGTGCCAGCAGACCAATCGGCAGGGGCGCAGGCACTGAAGCTTTCTTT
TRBJ2-5	TRBV3-1/TRBV3-2	-	-	CASSQPQGRETQYF	TGTGCCAGCAGCCAGCCGCAGGGCCGAGAGACCCAGTACTTC
TRBJ1-2	TRBV2	-	-	CASSETAYGYTF	TGTGCCAGCAGTGAAACAGCATATGGCTACACCTTC
TRBJ2-5	TRBV28	TRBD2	-	CASSPSSGLGTSLETQYF	TGTGCCAGCAGCCCCTCCTCAGGTTTGGGGACTAGCCTAGAGACCCAGTACTTC
TRBJ1-5	TRBV4-2	-	-	CASSQSRVYGQPQHF	TGTGCCAGCAGCCAATCCAGGGTGTATGGGCAGCCCCAGCATTTT
TRBJ2-3	TRBV6-2/TRBV6-3	TRBD2	-	CASSYSRDGTSGGASDTQYF	TGTGCCAGCAGTTACTCGAGAGATGGGACTAGCGGGGGAGCTTCAGATACGCAGTATTTT
TRBJ2-3	TRBV13	TRBD1	-	CASSPLDRADTDTQYF	TGTGCCAGCAGCCCCCTGGACAGGGCTGACACAGATACGCAGTATTTT
TRBJ2-1	TRBV6-1	-	-	CASREGASTWASIGEQFF	TGTGCCAGCAGGGAAGGGGCCTCCACTTGGGCTTCCATAGGTGAGCAGTTCTTC
TRBJ2-3	TRBV19	-	-	CASSPKRGNTDTQYF	TGTGCCAGTAGTCCTAAGAGAGGGAACACAGATACGCAGTATTTT
TRBJ1-2	TRBV5-5	TRBD1	-	CASSRDRDYYGYTF	TGTGCCAGCAGCAGGGACAGGGACTACTATGGCTACACCTTC
TRBJ1-2	TRBV11-2	TRBD1	-	CASSAGQGWGTYGYTF	TGTGCCAGCAGCGCCGGACAGGGGTGGGGTACTTATGGCTACACCTTC
TRBJ2-3	TRBV11-1	-	once	CASSLARGWDTQYF	TGTGCCAGCAGCTTAGCGAGAGGGTGGGATACGCAGTATTTT
TRBJ1-1	TRBV5-8	-	-	CASSLTGSPEAFF	TGTGCCAGCAGCTTGACAGGGTCGCCTGAAGCTTTCTTT
TRBJ1-1	TRBV2	TRBD1	-	CASSSRDRGTEAFF	TGTGCCAGCAGTTCCCGGGACAGGGGCACTGAAGCTTTCTTT
TRBJ2-7	TRBV9	TRBD1	-	CASSVGDRVFSYEQYF	TGTGCCAGCAGCGTTGGGGACAGAGTATTCTCCTACGAGCAGTACTTC
TRBJ1-5	TRBV7-2	-	-	CASSPVGGLTQPQHF	TGTGCCAGCAGCCCGGTCGGGGGGCTGACTCAGCCCCAGCATTTT
TRBJ2-5	TRBV27	-	-	CASSLTRSGEETQYF	TGTGCCAGCAGTTTAACCCGATCCGGGGAGGAGACCCAGTACTTC
TRBJ2-7	TRBV7-2	TRBD1	-	CASSKFTGDEQYF	TGTGCCAGCAGCAAATTCACAGGGGACGAGCAGTACTTC
TRBJ1-5	TRBV12-1	-	-	CASSFFTPSQPQHF	TGTGCCAGCAGCTTTTTCACTCCTAGTCAGCCCCAGCATTTT
TRBJ2-5	TRBV7-3	-	-	CASSLDLGGPETQYF	TGTGCCAGCAGCTTAGACCTGGGGGGGCCGGAGACCCAGTACTTC
TRBJ1-5	TRBV18	TRBD1	-	CASSATGTEMNSNQPQHF	TGTGCCAGCTCAGCCACCGGGACAGAGATGAATAGCAATCAGCCCCAGCATTTT
TRBJ1-3	TRBV5-6	TRBD1	-	CASWGQAGLGVGNTIYF	TGTGCCAGCTGGGGACAGGCGGGTTTAGGCGTAGGAAACACCATATATTTT
TRBJ2-3	TRBV7-9	-	-	CASSLSREDTDTQYF	TGTGCCAGCAGCTTATCCCGGGAAGACACAGATACGCAGTATTTT
TRBJ2-7	TRBV7-2	-	once	CASSLDIYEQYF	TGTGCCAGCAGCCTCGACATCTACGAGCAGTACTTC
TRBJ2-5	TRBV28	-	few	CASSGRGRTSLIETQYF	TGTGCCAGCAGCGGGCGGGGCCGAACAAGCCTAATAGAGACCCAGTACTTC
TRBJ2-4	TRBV28	-	-	CASSLVDSLAKNIQYF	TGTGCCAGCAGTTTGGTGGACAGCCTAGCCAAAAACATTCAGTACTTC
TRBJ1-1	TRBV7-9	-	-	CASSGGVNTEAFF	TGTGCCAGCTCCGGGGGGGTGAACACTGAAGCTTTCTTT
TRBJ1-5	TRBV23-1	-	few	CASSQSYPVAQHF	TGCGCCAGCAGTCAATCCTATCCGGTAGCCCAGCATTTT
TRBJ1-4	TRBV4-3	-	-	CASSQDPGTRVEKLFF	TGCGCCAGCAGCCAAGATCCAGGGACAAGAGTTGAAAAACTGTTTTTT
TRBJ1-4	TRBV11-2	TRBD1	-	CASSLDRQGTGKLFF	TGTGCCAGCAGCTTGGATAGACAGGGAACTGGAAAACTGTTTTTT
TRBJ1-1	TRBV5-5	TRBD1	-	CASSMGQGFNTEAFF	TGTGCCAGCAGCATGGGACAGGGTTTTAACACTGAAGCTTTCTTT
TRBJ2-3	TRBV7-2	TRBD2	-	CASSLVAGGLSDTQYF	TGTGCCAGCAGCTTAGTTGCGGGGGGGCTTTCAGATACGCAGTATTTT
TRBJ2-7	TRBV6-5	TRBD2	-	CASRPSGGLHYEQYF	TGTGCCAGCAGACCTAGCGGGGGTTTACACTACGAGCAGTACTTC
TRBJ1-2	TRBV2	-	-	CASSGTQVSNYGYTF	TGTGCCAGCAGTGGAACCCAGGTCTCTAACTATGGCTACACCTTC
TRBJ2-3	TRBV14	TRBD1	-	CASSQVQGADTQYF	TGTGCCAGCAGCCAAGTCCAGGGGGCAGATACGCAGTATTTT
TRBJ1-3	TRBV7-2	-	-	CASATGAGNTIYF	TGTGCCAGCGCGACAGGCGCGGGAAACACCATATATTTT
TRBJ1-2	TRBV6-2/TRBV6-3	-	-	CASSYSALLTPNYGYTF	TGTGCCAGCAGTTACTCGGCCCTCCTTACCCCTAACTATGGCTACACCTTC
TRBJ1-3	TRBV6-1	-	-	CASSHTGSGGNTIYF	TGTGCCAGCAGTCATACAGGGTCAGGTGGAAACACCATATATTTT
TRBJ2-2	TRBV7-2	TRBD1	-	CASSEGQTNTGELFF	TGTGCCAGCAGCGAGGGACAGACGAACACCGGGGAGCTGTTTTTT
TRBJ1-4	TRBV14	-	-	CASSQIGTGIREKLFF	TGTGCCAGCAGCCAAATCGGCACAGGGATTAGGGAAAAACTGTTTTTT
TRBJ1-2	TRBV7-9	TRBD1	-	CASSSGQGDGYTF	TGTGCCAGCAGCTCGGGACAGGGTGATGGCTACACCTTC